A single sample gave rise to the 27 T cell receptor beta chains below, sequenced in a study of Ad26.COV2.S vaccination and SARS-CoV-2 variants. The data were produced by immunoSEQ multiplex PCR, yet TCRdb's version contains in-frame clones alone and is incomplete. Among about 180,000 clones, 87% were seen once, and the ten largest hold roughly 6%. The material sequenced was peripheral blood, taken after recovery from COVID-19. These receptors originate from a human donor who had recovered from COVID-19.

The rearrangement links TRBV7-8 to TRBJ1-3, with a tentative D call TRBD1 (6 bases). The CDR3 has 14 amino acids. CDR1 is SGHVS and CDR2 is FQNEAQ in the germline V gene. V was pared by 5 bases and J by 2 bases, with 10 bases between. CDR3 sequence reads: CASSPGVAGNTIYF. The CDR3 nucleotides are TGTGCCAGCAGCCCAGGGGTGGCTGGAAACACCATATATTTT.

Turning to this clone: Other DNA sequences from this sample encode an identical CDR3 as well. The rearrangement uses TRBV7-3 and TRBJ2-7; the D gene could be TRBD1 or TRBD2 (5 bases each). The length of the CDR3 is 12 residues. Germline V CDR1 and CDR2: SGHTA, FQGTGA. V gave up 5 bases and J gave up 6 bases, with 11 bases separating them. The CDR3, as DNA: TGTGCCAGCAGCCTCGGGACGGGCGAGCAGTACTTC. Its translation: CASSLGTGEQYF.

The J gene is TRBJ2-7, the V gene TRBV5-8; 13 bases fit TRBD2. This CDR3 has 15 residues. CDR1 and CDR2 from the germline V gene are SGHTS and YDEGEE. Trimming removed 0 bases from V and 5 bases from J; junction bases left unmatched: 2. The CDR3 sequence: CASSLVLAGGNEQYF. DNA for the CDR3: TGTGCCAGCAGCTTGGTACTAGCGGGAGGGAACGAGCAGTACTTC.

This chain joins TRBV27 and TRBJ2-2; D ambiguous. This CDR3 is built from 16 residues. V was clipped by 4 bases and J by 2 bases, with 14 bases between them. The germline gives CDR1 MNHEY, CDR2 SMNVEV (reference sequence). CDR3 region: CASSSEVGRNTGELFF. The CDR3 region has the DNA TGTGCCAGCAGTTCAGAAGTCGGACGTAACACCGGGGAGCTGTTTTTT.

The chain carries TRBV5-6 and TRBJ1-4, with D possibly matching TRBD1 (6 bases). The germline V gene encodes CDR1 SGHDT and CDR2 YYEEEE. Trimming removed 0 bases at V and 2 bases at J, with 8 bases between. The CDR3 is 15 amino acids. CDR3 protein: CASSLAGATNEKLFF. CDR3 DNA: TGTGCCAGCAGCTTGGCGGGGGCGACTAATGAAAAACTGTTTTTT.

The CDR3 here is CASSRGGSSYEQYF. The CDR3 nucleotides are TGTGCCAGCAGCCGCGGGGGTAGCTCCTACGAGCAGTACTTC. J is TRBJ2-7 and V is TRBV2; TRBD2 matches 7 bases. Germline loops: CDR1 SNHLY, CDR2 FYNNEI. The CDR3 covers 14 residues. With V trimmed by 6 bases and J by 0 bases, 5 bases remained unmatched.

V gene TRBV27 combines with J gene TRBJ1-3; D unresolved. The CDR3 loop spans 13 amino acids. Trimming stripped 7 bases from V and 4 bases from J, with 11 bases between. Germline V gene sequence: CDR1 MNHEY, CDR2 SMNVEV (reference sequence). This CDR3 reads CASKMAGGNTIYF. DNA of the CDR3: TGTGCCAGCAAAATGGCAGGAGGAAACACCATATATTTT.

This chain links TRBV9 with TRBJ1-1, with D possibly TRBD1 on 5 matching bases. Trimming left V 3 bases short and J 0 bases short, with 9 bases between. CDR3 size: 14 residues. Germline CDR1 reads SGDLS; CDR2 reads YYNGEE. The CDR3 is CASSARVMNTEAFF. The CDR3 DNA sequence: TGTGCCAGCAGCGCCAGGGTTATGAACACTGAAGCTTTCTTT.

The chain couples TRBV5-1 to TRBJ2-7, with 8 positions matching TRBD2. The CDR3 length is 13 residues. V lost 4 bases and J lost 7; bases outside the gene matches: 7. Germline loops: CDR1 SGHRS, CDR2 YFSETQ. CDR3 sequence: CASSRLPGGEQYF. DNA of the CDR3: TGCGCCAGCAGCCGCCTTCCGGGGGGGGAGCAGTACTTC.

The rearrangement joins TRBV23-1 to TRBJ1-4; 12 nucleotides match TRBD1. TRBV23-1 is filed as an ORF, its function uncertain. This CDR3 region has 19 residues. Germline trimming cut 2 bases from V and 7 bases from J; bases unmatched to any gene: 14. CDR3 protein: CASSQKCRDRGPFGEKLFF. The CDR3 DNA follows: TGCGCCAGCAGTCAAAAGTGTAGGGACAGGGGGCCTTTTGGTGAAAAACTGTTTTTT.

The chain links TRBV7-2 to TRBJ2-1; 13 nucleotides line up with TRBD2. The CDR3 consists of 16 residues. The V gene end was trimmed by 7 bases and the J gene end by 0 bases; junction bases not matched to a gene: 3. The germline V gene has CDR1 SGHTA and CDR2 FQGNSA. The CDR3 is CASKTSGGSSYNEQFF. The CDR3, as DNA: TGTGCCAGCAAGACTAGCGGGGGGAGCTCCTACAATGAGCAGTTCTTC.

This chain joins TRBV5-6 and TRBJ1-1; D not certain. The CDR3 runs to 14 residues. Germline CDR1 is SGHDT and CDR2 is YYEEEE. Deletions cut 6 bases from V and 0 bases from J, with 12 bases between. The CDR3 DNA is TGTGCCAGCACCCAACAAGGTTTGAACACTGAAGCTTTCTTT. This translates into CASTQQGLNTEAFF.

This clone was picked up a small number of times. The V gene is TRBV19, the J gene TRBJ1-5; no firm D call. CDR1 LNHDA and CDR2 SQIVND come from the germline V gene (reference sequence). Trimming pared 3 bases from V and 10 bases from J, leaving 10 bases between. CDR3 length: 12 amino acids. Written as DNA, the CDR3 is TGTGCCAGTAGTATGAGGGAGGGACCCCAGCATTTT. Its protein is CASSMREGPQHF.

The chain couples TRBV30 to TRBJ1-1, with D tentatively TRBD1 (5 bases). Germline assignment: CDR1 GTSNPN and CDR2 SVGIG (reference sequence). Trimming removed 4 bases from V and 6 bases from J, with 12 bases in between. CDR3 length equals 12 residues. CDR3 region: CAWKRDSSEAFF. CDR3 DNA sequence: TGTGCCTGGAAACGGGACTCCTCTGAAGCTTTCTTT.

The chain is built from TRBV27 and TRBJ2-1; 11 bases map to TRBD2. CDR3 length: 17 residues. V gave up 1 base and J gave up 5 bases; unmatched junction bases: 7. Germline CDR1 reads MNHEY; CDR2 reads SMNVEV (reference sequence). The CDR3 region is CASSLFSGGANHNEQFF. The DNA of the CDR3 is TGTGCCAGCAGTTTATTTAGCGGGGGGGCGAATCACAATGAGCAGTTCTTC.

This chain joins TRBV5-6 and TRBJ2-1; D gene unclear. The V gene lost 4 bases and the J gene lost 5 bases, with 16 bases spanning the gap. This CDR3 spans 15 amino acids. Looked up from germline, CDR1 is SGHDT and CDR2 is YYEEEE. In DNA form, the CDR3 reads TGTGCCAGCAGCCGGGCCCAATGGGCCAACAATGAGCAGTTCTTC. Translation gives CASSRAQWANNEQFF.

This chain joins TRBV7-3 and TRBJ1-6, with 8 bases aligning to TRBD1. The CDR3 length is 15 residues. J was trimmed by 10 bases and V by 1 base; bases with no gene match: 6. The germline CDR1 and CDR2 sequences are SGHTA and FQGTGA. The CDR3 reads CASSLRQGTGSPLHF. The CDR3 bases are TGTGCCAGCAGCTTAAGACAGGGGACGGGGTCACCCCTCCACTTT.

This clone was recorded once. This chain joins TRBV7-2 and TRBJ1-1; possibly TRBD1 for D (5 bases). The CDR3 runs to 13 residues. The V end lost 5 bases, the J end lost 1 base, and 8 bases lay between the germline ends. CDR1 SGHTA and CDR2 FQGNSA come from the germline V gene. The CDR3 protein is CASSLDRNTEAFF. The DNA for the CDR3 is TGTGCCAGCAGCCTTGACAGGAACACTGAAGCTTTCTTT.

V usage is TRBV29-1 and J usage is TRBJ2-7; a possible D gene is TRBD1 (6 bases). Germline V gene sequence: CDR1 SQVTM, CDR2 ANQGSEA. The CDR3 is 12 residues long. The V end lost 3 bases, the J end lost 5 bases, and 11 bases lay between the germline ends. CDR3 DNA sequence: TGCAGCGTTGACCAGGGGAGTCACGAGCAGTACTTC. It is translated as CSVDQGSHEQYF.

V usage is TRBV7-9 and J usage is TRBJ2-3; D unclear. CDR1 and CDR2 from the germline V gene are SEHNR and FQNEAQ (reference sequence). Trimming stripped 5 bases from V and 1 base from J, with 13 bases between. This CDR3 spans 15 amino acids. The CDR3 nucleotides are TGTGCCAGCAGCGGATTGTGGAAGGGCACAGATACGCAGTATTTT. The encoded protein is CASSGLWKGTDTQYF.

J is TRBJ1-6 and V is TRBV2; TRBD1 aligns across 7 bases. Trimming cost V 4 bases and J 10 bases; bases outside gene matches: 7. Germline V gives CDR1 SNHLY, CDR2 FYNNEI. This CDR3 has 14 amino acids. The CDR3 reads CASSVDRAQSPLHF. The CDR3 bases are TGTGCCAGCAGTGTCGACAGGGCACAGTCACCCCTCCACTTT.

The chain has TRBV28 and TRBJ1-1; D is unresolved. Trimming took off 7 bases at V and 5 bases at J, with 17 bases between the two ends. The germline gives CDR1 MDHEN, CDR2 SYDVKM. CDR3 length: 14 amino acids. The CDR3 DNA reads TGTGCCAGCAATTGGGAGGCAGCGGGTACTGAAGCTTTCTTT. Its protein is CASNWEAAGTEAFF.

The V call is TRBV27, the J call TRBJ2-3; D is undetermined. Germline V lookup: CDR1 MNHEY, CDR2 SMNVEV (reference sequence). V gave up 8 bases and J gave up 1 base, with 16 bases separating them. The CDR3 sequence is 15 residues long. CDR3 sequence: CASSTDGGGTDTQYF. The DNA for the CDR3 is TGTGCCAGCTCCACCGACGGTGGCGGCACAGATACGCAGTATTTT.

Written as DNA, the CDR3 is TGTGCCAGCTCACCAGGAATGAACAGGGATCAGCCCCAGCATTTT. Translation gives CASSPGMNRDQPQHF. This chain uses TRBV18 with TRBJ1-5, with a weak D call TRBD1 (6 bases). Germline loops: CDR1 KGHSH, CDR2 LQKENI. The CDR3 loop spans 15 amino acids. V lost 2 bases and J 5 bases, leaving 13 bases between the germline ends.

This sequence joins TRBV9 and TRBJ2-1; D may match TRBD1 or TRBD2 (5 bases each). The CDR3 is made up of 16 amino acids. CDR1 and CDR2 (germline): SGDLS, YYNGEE. The germline V and J ends were trimmed by 2 bases and 5 bases, with 17 bases remaining between them. The CDR3: CASSVPEGQVDNEQFF. In DNA, the CDR3 is TGTGCCAGCAGCGTCCCAGAGGGGCAGGTTGACAATGAGCAGTTCTTC.

Here the CDR3 reads CASSSRTGENEQFF. The CDR3 DNA reads as TGTGCCAGTAGTAGCCGAACAGGGGAAAATGAGCAGTTCTTC. The rearrangement joins TRBV19 to TRBJ2-1, with 7 bases matching TRBD1. V was pared by 4 bases and J by 7 bases, with 7 bases of the junction left unmatched. CDR1 and CDR2 (germline): LNHDA, SQIVND (reference sequence). The CDR3 has 14 amino acids.

The chain joins TRBV9 to TRBJ2-1; TRBD2 might be the D (6 bases). With 4 bases removed from V and 3 bases from J, the gap between germline ends came to 14 bases. The CDR3 has 15 amino acids. Germline lookup yields CDR1 SGDLS and CDR2 YYNGEE. The CDR3 nucleotides are TGTGCCAGCAGCCCCCGGGAGAGGGTCTACAATGAGCAGTTCTTC. Encoded protein: CASSPRERVYNEQFF.